The text below deals with one T cell receptor (beta chain). These data come from a study of T cells in Graves' hyperthyroidism and ophthalmopathy. Amplification of TCR beta CDR3 regions was performed using RNA transcripts as template. TCR CDR3 underwent first-round RT-PCR with the HTBI primer set. TCRdb re-called the multiplex PCR reads through MiXCR, storing one row per CDR3 protein. The sample lists about 600,000 distinct CDR3 sequences, roughly 15% occurring once. Germline lookup yields CDR1 SNHLY and CDR2 FYNNEI. This CDR3 has 15 residues. The J segment lost 0 bases and the V segment lost 6 bases, leaving 6 bases of the junction unmatched. Among ophthalmopathy patients, the Clinical Activity Score reached at least 3, the NOSPECS grade reached at least 4, and duration remained under 3 months. Used for diagnoses were clinical symptoms, serum thyroxine and TRAb, thyroid ultrasound and orbital computed tomography.

The rearrangement joins TRBV2 to TRBJ1-1, with TRBD1 matching 8 bases. Sequenced: blood. The source of this sequence is a woman in her thirties or forties with Graves' ophthalmopathy. This CDR3 is CASRPRQGLNTEAFF. The CDR3 DNA follows: TGTGCCAGCAGACCTCGACAGGGGTTGAACACTGAAGCTTTCTTT.